This entry describes one TCR beta chain. This clone was observed a handful of times. Its antigen remains undetermined. No base-level quality is on record; no much larger clone is a single base apart. The source of the sample is a study of cytotoxic CD8 clonotypes in ibrutinib-treated CLL (dated by TCRdb to about 2021). Concerning the study at large: In this cohort, around 15 patients were treatment-naive and roughly ten were relapsed/refractory, while some 17 had unmutated IGHV. Of the roughly 90 participants in the trial, roughly 25 had longitudinal samples available. Patients were still on ibrutinib when every remission and progressive disease sample was collected. Cryopreserved peripheral blood mononuclear cells were obtained prior to treatment, at the time of response, and at either disease progression or sustained remission. On average, each sample had roughly 260,000 productive templates and approximately 85,000 productive rearrangements. Partial responses were observed in approximately 24 patients and complete responses in 2; after a median follow-up of 68 months, remission was maintained in roughly 15 patients and progression was observed in some 12. Samples at response were collected after a median of about 11 months of treatment, with a range of about 6 to 40 months. The investigation overall reported the following: An increase in clonality was observed at ibrutinib response, with clonality remaining stable during sustained remission and falling back toward baseline at progression. Baseline clonality exceeded that of age-matched healthy donors and correlated strongly with circulating CD8+ T-cell counts. Public clonotypes were rare and either contracted or stayed stable during treatment, and the rise in clonality at ibrutinib response reflected the expansion of private clonotypes. Sustained-remission and progressing patients did not have matched sampling times, and lymph node repertoires were not examined.

CDR3 length: 14 amino acids, cysteine to phenylalanine. Only the CDR3 DNA stays, 42 bases, in frame from base 1. CDR1 and CDR2 were assigned from the germline V gene (reference sequence) as GTSNPN and SVGIG. Relative to germline, V is 2 bases shorter and J is 4 bases shorter, with 14 bases between their ends. Each clonotype received, on average, approximately 9.9x coverage in deep resolution sequencing performed on a MiSeq, where the target depth lay between 1 in 1 million and 1 in 200,000 T cells. TCR beta libraries were generated with the immunoSEQ hsTCRB Kit. For the original study's pipeline: ImmunoSEQ Data Assistant and ImmunoSEQ Analyzer were used for data analysis, and V, D and J genes were assigned according to IMGT definitions. Clonality, which ranges from 0 to 1, was calculated as one minus the normalized Shannon entropy of productive rearrangement frequencies. Only overrepresented clonotypes making up at least 0.05% of each patient's repertoire were included in the public clonotype analysis. Repertoires from thirteen age-matched healthy donors in immuneACCESS were used as clonality controls. Imported from immuneACCESS, the table was reduced by TCRdb to in-frame sequences with V and J called. These copies leave out some clones; in studies compared against another copy, an unresolved V gene accounts for under half, and the cause of the remainder is not known. The V and J calls and clone size come from that table; D and trimming were worked out from the DNA. The table for this sample lists about 200,000 clones; around 70% of them were counted only once. The ten biggest clones cover roughly 5.8% of the sample.

The sample's time point label, decoded: approximately 11 months on ibrutinib. For TCR beta library preparation, about 1.8 micrograms of genomic DNA were isolated from cryopreserved PBMCs. Longitudinal blood samples from CLL patients receiving ibrutinib monotherapy were subjected to high-throughput TCR beta sequencing. The patients took part in an open-label, single-center phase 2 trial of ibrutinib monotherapy. The receptor was derived from a human donor with chronic lymphocytic leukemia. The starting material was PBMCs, obtained after 12 months of ibrutinib treatment. The V and J segments used are TRBV30 and TRBJ1-1; possibly the D gene is TRBD1, per 5 matching bases. In nucleotides, the sequence is TGTGCCTGGAGTAGTGAGGTTAGGGGCACTGAAGCTTTCTTT. This sequence encodes CAWSSEVRGTEAFF.